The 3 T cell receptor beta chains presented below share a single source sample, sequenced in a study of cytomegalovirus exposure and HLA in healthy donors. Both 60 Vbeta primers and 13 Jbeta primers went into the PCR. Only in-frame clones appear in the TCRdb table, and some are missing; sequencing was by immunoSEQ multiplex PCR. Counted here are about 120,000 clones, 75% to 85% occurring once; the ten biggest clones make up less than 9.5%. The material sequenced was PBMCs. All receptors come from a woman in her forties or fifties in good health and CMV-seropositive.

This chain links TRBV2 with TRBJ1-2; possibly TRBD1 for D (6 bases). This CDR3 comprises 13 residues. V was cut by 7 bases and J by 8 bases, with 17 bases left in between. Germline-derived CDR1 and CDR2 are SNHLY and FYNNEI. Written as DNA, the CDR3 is TGTGCCAGCACCTCTAGGGGGACGGGCGGCTACACCTTC. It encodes CASTSRGTGGYTF.

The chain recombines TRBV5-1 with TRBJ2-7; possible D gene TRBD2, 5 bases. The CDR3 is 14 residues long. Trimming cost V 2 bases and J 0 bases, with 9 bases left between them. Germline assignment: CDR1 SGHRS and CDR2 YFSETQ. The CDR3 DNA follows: TGCGCCAGCAGCTTATCCCGGGGCTCCTACGAGCAGTACTTC. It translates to CASSLSRGSYEQYF.

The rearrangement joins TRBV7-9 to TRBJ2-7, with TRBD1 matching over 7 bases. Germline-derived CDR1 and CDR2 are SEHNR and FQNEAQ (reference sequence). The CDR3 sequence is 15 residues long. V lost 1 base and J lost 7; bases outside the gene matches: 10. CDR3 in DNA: TGTGCCAGCAGCTTAGTAGGACAGGCGTTTGAGGAGCAGTACTTC. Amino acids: CASSLVGQAFEEQYF.